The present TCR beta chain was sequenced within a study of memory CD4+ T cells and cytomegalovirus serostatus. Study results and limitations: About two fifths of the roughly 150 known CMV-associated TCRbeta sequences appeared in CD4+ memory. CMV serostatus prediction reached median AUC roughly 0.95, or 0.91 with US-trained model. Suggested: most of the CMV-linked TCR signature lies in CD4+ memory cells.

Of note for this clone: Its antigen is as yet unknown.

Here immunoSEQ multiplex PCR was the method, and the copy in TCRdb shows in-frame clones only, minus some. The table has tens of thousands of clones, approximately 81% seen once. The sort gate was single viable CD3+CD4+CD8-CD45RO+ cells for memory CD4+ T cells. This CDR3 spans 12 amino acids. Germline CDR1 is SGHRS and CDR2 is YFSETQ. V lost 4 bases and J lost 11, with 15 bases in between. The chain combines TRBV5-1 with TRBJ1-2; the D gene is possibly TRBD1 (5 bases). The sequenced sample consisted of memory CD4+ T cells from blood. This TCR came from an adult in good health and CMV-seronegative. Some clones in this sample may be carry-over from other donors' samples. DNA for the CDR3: TGCGCCAGCAGCGGAGAGGGGACGGTTTACACCTTC. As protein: CASSGEGTVYTF.